A single sample is the source of the 30 T cell receptor beta chains below, sequenced in a study of read filtering for tumor transcriptome and immune sequencing. This library used roughly 430 ng RNA and molecular barcoded adaptors spanning alpha/delta and beta/gamma chains. MiXCR, run by TCRdb on the reads, gives a single entry per CDR3 protein. Of 30,000 to 40,000 distinct CDR3 sequences detected, 13% to 15% appear once; the ten largest clones hold less than 7%. Sequencing was done on a sample of a population of CD138-negative cells sorted from bone marrow. The source is a donor aged 40 or over with multiple myeloma.

V usage is TRBV4-1 and J usage is TRBJ2-3, with 13 bases that match TRBD2. V lost 1 base and J lost 5; bases outside the gene matches: 6. The CDR3 is 17 amino acids. Germline V CDR1 and CDR2: MGHRA, YSYEKL. CDR3 DNA: TGCGCCAGCAGCCAAGGACTAGCGGGAGGATCCCAAGATACGCAGTATTTT. Protein product: CASSQGLAGGSQDTQYF.

There are many counts of this clonotype. The chain combines TRBV20-1 with TRBJ2-5; possibly TRBD1 or TRBD2 for D (5 bases each). Per the germline V gene, CDR1 is DFQATT and CDR2 is SNEGSKA (reference sequence). Trimming removed 6 bases from V and 2 bases from J, with 10 bases in between. The CDR3 has 12 residues. The CDR3 reads CSASGRQETQYF. CDR3 bases: TGCAGTGCGTCGGGACGGCAAGAGACCCAGTACTTC.

This clonotype was seen many times. V is TRBV7-9 and J is TRBJ2-1; possible D gene TRBD2, 6 bases. Trimming pared 9 bases from V and 2 bases from J, leaving 11 bases between. The CDR3 has 13 amino acids. Germline CDR1 SEHNR, CDR2 FQNEAQ (reference sequence). The CDR3 DNA follows: TGTGCCAGTGGTAGCGGAACCTACAATGAGCAGTTCTTC. This translates into CASGSGTYNEQFF.

This clonotype was seen at least ten times. The chain has TRBV4-1 and TRBJ1-5; 7 nucleotides match TRBD1. Looked up from germline, CDR1 is MGHRA and CDR2 is YSYEKL. Trimming cost V 4 bases and J 4 bases; bases outside gene matches: 10. The CDR3 loop spans 16 amino acids. The DNA of the CDR3 is TGCGCCAGCAGCCTTAGACAGGGCCCGCTAAATCAGCCCCAGCATTTT. Protein: CASSLRQGPLNQPQHF.

There are many counts of this clonotype. The chain couples TRBV12-3 or TRBV12-4 to TRBJ2-7, with 8 bases that match TRBD2. The CDR3 has 14 residues. V shed 6 bases and J 3 bases; nucleotides not matched to a gene: 7. As DNA, the CDR3 is TGTGCCAGCAGATCTAGCGGGTTAAGCTACGAGCAGTACTTC. Its protein is CASRSSGLSYEQYF.

This clonotype was observed at least ten times. The gene calls are TRBV1 and TRBJ2-3; the table's TRBD2 call for D was not verified on the DNA. TRBV1 is noted as a pseudogene. The CDR3 runs to 20 residues. CDR3 sequence reads: CTSSQLRLAGDPQGEGTQYF. The CDR3 nucleotides read TGCACCAGCAGCCAGTTAAGACTAGCGGGGGACCCTCAGGGAGAAGGTACGCAGTATTTT.

Many counts were recorded for this clonotype. The chain joins TRBV6-5 to TRBJ1-1; possible D gene TRBD1, 5 bases. The CDR3 runs 13 residues. V was cut by 0 bases and J by 11 bases, with 13 bases left in between. Germline CDR1 MNHEY, CDR2 SVGAGI. CDR3 protein: CASSYSNQRGAFF. CDR3 sequence (DNA): TGTGCCAGCAGTTACTCGAACCAGCGGGGGGCTTTCTTT.

There are a few counts of this clonotype. This could be a read error, since a much larger clone is one nucleotide away. Here the CDR3 omits its conserved ending phenylalanine or tryptophan, so a read error is the likely source. The chain joins TRBV29-1 to TRBJ2-7, with 10 bases identical to TRBD2. CDR1 is SQVTM and CDR2 is ANQGSEA in the germline V gene. J lost 1 base, V lost 6 bases, and 6 bases had no gene match. This CDR3 comprises 14 residues. CDR3 coding DNA: TGCAGCGTGGTGCTAGCGGGGGCTTCCTACGAGCAGTACTCC. This codes for CSVVLAGASYEQYS.

This clonotype occurred a few times. Being one base from a much bigger clone, this may be a read error. Lacking the conserved final phenylalanine or tryptophan, this CDR3 likely reflects a read error. CDR3 region: CASSLLRAIAGRTYEQYL. CDR3 nucleotide sequence: TGTGCCAGCAGCCTCCTCCGGGCCATAGCGGGGCGAACCTACGAGCAGTACCTC. This rearrangement joins TRBV7-9 to TRBJ2-7, with 8 positions matching TRBD2. Germline-derived CDR1 and CDR2 are SEHNR and FQNEAQ (reference sequence). The V gene end was trimmed by 5 bases and the J gene end by 2 bases; junction bases not matched to a gene: 17. The CDR3 consists of 18 residues.

This clonotype appeared many times. V is TRBV20-1 and J is TRBJ2-5; 9 nucleotides align to TRBD1. The CDR3 consists of 16 residues. The V gene's germline CDR1 is DFQATT and CDR2 SNEGSKA (reference sequence). The ends lost 3 bases at V and 3 bases at J; junction bases unmatched: 11. The CDR3 loop reads CSASGVGGQGKETQYF. The CDR3 DNA follows: TGCAGTGCTAGTGGGGTTGGTGGACAGGGGAAAGAGACCCAGTACTTC.

This clonotype was recorded at least ten times. The chain couples TRBV5-8 to TRBJ2-7, with 7 bases matching TRBD1. V lost 4 bases and J lost 6; bases outside the gene matches: 7. Germline values: CDR1 SGHTS, CDR2 YDEGEE. The CDR3 sequence is 13 residues long. In DNA, the CDR3 is TGTGCCAGCAGCGACAGGGTTTTGCGCGAGCAGTACTTC. Amino acid sequence: CASSDRVLREQYF.

Concerning this clonotype itself: Being one base from a much bigger clone, this may be a read error. This chain joins TRBV29-1 and TRBJ2-5, with D uncertain. This CDR3 region has 13 residues. The germline V gene has CDR1 SQVTM and CDR2 ANQGSEA. In DNA, the CDR3 is TGCGGCGTTGAAATCCCTAGCCAAGAGACCCAGTACTTC. Translated: CGVEIPSQETQYF.

In the case of this clonotype: A far larger clone differs by one base, so this is likely a read error. Given the absence of the conserved phenylalanine or tryptophan at the CDR3 end, a read error is likely. The CDR3: CASSLGSGGIYNEQFL. The CDR3 DNA reads as TGTGCCAGCAGCTTGGGTAGCGGGGGTATTTACAATGAGCAGTTCCTC. The chain recombines TRBV5-8 with TRBJ2-1, with 9 positions matching TRBD2. This CDR3 is built from 16 residues. V lost 0 bases to trimming and J lost 4 bases; unmatched junction nucleotides: 5. Germline V CDR1 and CDR2: SGHTS, YDEGEE.

As to this clonotype: A read error may be the cause here, since a much bigger clone is one base away. This chain connects TRBV7-9 to TRBJ2-2, with D possibly called TRBD1 or TRBD2 (6 bases each). This CDR3 spans 14 amino acids. Per germline, CDR1 SEHNR and CDR2 FQNEAQ (reference sequence). The germline V and J ends were trimmed by 8 bases and 1 base, with 11 bases remaining between them. The CDR3 DNA reads TGTGCCAGCGAGGGGGGCTTGAACACCGGGGAGCTGTTTTTT. Protein product: CASEGGLNTGELFF.

This clonotype appeared many times. The chain employs TRBV11-3 and TRBJ2-1; D is unclear. Germline lookup yields CDR1 SGHNT and CDR2 YENEEA. This CDR3 is built from 13 residues. V lost 6 bases, J lost 6 bases, and 12 bases lay in between. CDR3 amino acids: CASSRSRSNEQFF. The CDR3 region has the DNA TGTGCCAGCAGTCGGTCCAGGAGCAATGAGCAGTTCTTC.

This clonotype was detected a few times. Since a much larger clone is just one base distant, this may be a read error. The genes are TRBV11-1 and TRBJ1-1; tentatively, D is TRBD1 (6 bases). The CDR3 covers 15 residues. The ends were cut back, 2 bases at V and 1 base at J, with 11 bases in the middle. The V gene's germline CDR1 is SGHAT and CDR2 FQDESV (reference sequence). Here the CDR3 reads CASSLMVGGNTEAFF. The DNA for the CDR3 is TGTGCCAGCAGCTTAATGGTAGGGGGGAACACTGAAGCTTTCTTT.

This clonotype was observed a handful of times. This chain joins TRBV7-3 and TRBJ2-2; no reliable D call. The CDR3 has 16 amino acids. V was shortened by 2 bases and J by 6 bases, with 16 bases between the two germline ends. From germline, CDR1 is SGHTA and CDR2 FQGTGA. Here the CDR3 reads CASSLYRPGSPGELFF. The CDR3 DNA reads as TGTGCCAGCAGCTTATATCGTCCAGGATCCCCCGGGGAGCTGTTTTTT.

V and J are TRBV27 and TRBJ1-2; 8 bases are shared with TRBD1. With V trimmed by 3 bases and J by 1 base, 4 bases remained unmatched. CDR1 and CDR2 from the germline V gene are MNHEY and SMNVEV (reference sequence). The CDR3 loop spans 15 amino acids. As DNA, the CDR3 is TGTGCCAGCAGTTTCAGGACAGGGAGTAACTATGGCTACACCTTC. Protein: CASSFRTGSNYGYTF.

This clonotype was seen ten or more times. This could be a read error, since a much larger clone is one nucleotide away. The genes are TRBV20-1 and TRBJ2-1, with 9 bases aligning to TRBD2. This CDR3 has 14 amino acids. The germline CDR1 and CDR2 sequences are DFQATT and SNEGSKA (reference sequence). The CDR3 region has the DNA TGCAGTGCTCTCTCTAGCGGGGCCTACAATGAGCAGTCCTTC. Translated, it gives CSALSSGAYNEQSF.

This clonotype was seen many times. This sequence joins TRBV5-1 and TRBJ1-1, with TRBD1 matching 9 bases. Germline V gene lookup returns CDR1 SGHRS and CDR2 YFSETQ. This CDR3 has 14 amino acids. Germline trimming cut 4 bases from V and 4 bases from J; bases unmatched to any gene: 5. The CDR3 region is CASSPQGASTEAFF. The CDR3 nucleotides are TGCGCCAGCAGCCCACAGGGGGCCAGCACTGAAGCTTTCTTT.

The CDR3 protein is CTSSSSGTRWVNEQFF. CDR3 sequence (DNA): TGTACCAGCAGCTCCTCCGGGACTAGGTGGGTCAATGAGCAGTTCTTC. J is TRBJ2-1 and V is TRBV21-1; TRBD2 is taken as the D call from the table, unchecked against the DNA. TRBV21-1 is classified as a pseudogene. This CDR3 has 16 residues.

On this clonotype: With only one base between it and a far larger clone, this is likely a read error. The chain combines TRBV12-3 or TRBV12-4 with TRBJ1-2; 9 nucleotides match TRBD1. Trimming removed 6 bases from V and 4 bases from J; junction bases left unmatched: 9. The CDR3 totals 15 residues. CDR3 residues: CASRPTDRGSYGYTF. CDR3 in DNA: TGTGCCAGCAGACCGACCGACAGGGGGAGCTATGGCTACACCTTC.

With respect to this clonotype: A much larger clone is a single base away; this may be a read error. The chain recombines TRBV20-1 with TRBJ1-1; D is possibly TRBD1 (6 bases). This CDR3 contains 15 residues. CDR1 and CDR2 (germline): DFQATT, SNEGSKA (reference sequence). Trimming removed 2 bases from V and 6 bases from J, with 19 bases in between. The CDR3 coding sequence is TGCAGTGCTAGACCCTTCCGGGACACCTACGCTGAAGCTTTCTTT. Its protein product is CSARPFRDTYAEAFF.

The chain employs TRBV11-2 and TRBJ1-1; 8 bases are a match to TRBD1. The CDR3 is 15 amino acids. J lost 4 bases, V lost 2 bases, and 6 bases had no gene match. In germline, CDR1 is SGHAT, CDR2 FQNNGV. CDR3 sequence reads: CASSLRAQGATEAFF. The CDR3 region has the DNA TGTGCCAGCAGCTTACGAGCCCAGGGGGCCACTGAAGCTTTCTTT.

Notes on this clonotype: One end of the junction fails to match germline, which may point to a read error. The gene calls are TRBV24-1 and TRBJ2-1; 8 nucleotides line up with TRBD2. Germline V gene lookup returns CDR1 KGHDR and CDR2 SFDVKD. The CDR3 is 17 amino acids. The CDR3 bases are TGTGCCTCCAGTGACCCTGGGGTAGCGGGAAGTCGGGGAGAGCAGTTCTTC. This translates into CASSDPGVAGSRGEQFF.

This clonotype was seen ten or more times. This chain uses TRBV11-2 with TRBJ2-5; TRBD2 is a possible D gene (5 bases). Trimming removed 5 bases from V and 1 base from J, with 8 bases in between. This CDR3 region has 13 residues. CDR1 and CDR2 (germline): SGHAT, FQNNGV. CDR3 DNA: TGTGCCAGCAGCCAAACTAGCCAAGAGACCCAGTACTTC. Its translation is CASSQTSQETQYF.

Ten or more counts support this clonotype. The genes are TRBV6-5 and TRBJ2-7, with 7 bases matching TRBD1. Germline values: CDR1 MNHEY, CDR2 SVGAGI. V was clipped by 3 bases and J by 6 bases; unmatched bases: 8. The CDR3 covers 14 residues. CDR3 residues: CASSYRTGFPEQYF. CDR3 nucleotides: TGTGCCAGCAGTTATAGGACAGGATTTCCCGAGCAGTACTTC.

This clonotype has more than one count but fewer than ten. The DNA for the CDR3 is TGTGCCTGGACCCTATCGGGGGGAAACACCATATATTTT. Translating it yields CAWTLSGGNTIYF. This chain connects TRBV30 to TRBJ1-3; D remains ambiguous. The germline V gene encodes CDR1 GTSNPN and CDR2 SVGIG (reference sequence). V shed 4 bases and J shed 4 bases, with 11 bases lying between them. CDR3 size: 13 residues.

This clonotype was counted at least ten times. The chain couples TRBV20-1 to TRBJ1-1; the D is unclear. Germline loops: CDR1 DFQATT, CDR2 SNEGSKA (reference sequence). The germline V and J ends were trimmed by 4 bases and 0 bases, with 15 bases remaining between them. This CDR3 contains 15 residues. CDR3 sequence (DNA): TGCAGTGCTACGCCCCCGGGCCGAATGAACACTGAAGCTTTCTTT. Translating gives CSATPPGRMNTEAFF.

The rearrangement uses TRBV10-3 and TRBJ2-5; 10 bases map to TRBD1. The germline V gene encodes CDR1 ENHRY and CDR2 SYGVKD. This CDR3 is built from 16 residues. Trimming took 6 bases from V and 3 from J; bases not matched to a gene: 10. The chain's CDR3 is CAISPPPGQGKETQYF. Written as DNA, the CDR3 is TGTGCCATCAGCCCTCCCCCGGGACAGGGGAAAGAGACCCAGTACTTC.